The subject of this entry is one TCR beta chain. The data belong to a study of technical replicates of blood from a handful of donors. CDR1 and CDR2 (germline): SGHKS, YYEKEE (reference sequence). Losses at the gene ends were 3 bases for V and 4 bases for J; bases not matched to a gene: 3. The CDR3 is made up of 14 amino acids. Clones were sequenced by immunoSEQ multiplex PCR, and TCRdb holds only the in-frame ones, with some missing. There are roughly 80,000 clones in the sample; 85% to 95% occur only once, and 0.35% to 0.5% lies in the top ten. V and J are TRBV5-5 and TRBJ1-5, with TRBD1 identical over 8 bases. What was sequenced was T cells isolated from PBMCs. The clonotype was recovered from a human donor in good health. The CDR3 coding sequence is TGTGCCAGCAGCTGGACAGGGCGTAATCAGCCCCAGCATTTT. Its translation is CASSWTGRNQPQHF.